This TCR beta chain was retrieved from a study of blood T cell repertoires in COVID-19. At the level of the study: Sources were T cells, B-cell-depleted T cells, or PBMCs; the material itself was cDNA or gDNA.

During active infection, Seattle patients enrolled and were then monitored through disease. The CDR3 sequence is 14 residues long. The V segment lost 3 bases and the J segment 1 base; nucleotides outside the gene matches: 1. Germline-derived CDR1 and CDR2 are MNHEY and SMNVEV (reference sequence). Measured with immunoSEQ multiplex PCR; TCRdb has only the in-frame clones, and not every one. The sample lists 85,000 to 120,000 clones, approximately 80% occurring once. The sequencing input was peripheral blood. The chain has TRBV27 and TRBJ2-3; TRBD2 aligns across 7 bases. The TCR was taken from an elderly man with COVID-19, enrolled during active disease. The CDR3 here is CASSFSGRTDTQYF. The CDR3 DNA follows: TGTGCCAGCAGTTTTAGCGGGCGCACAGATACGCAGTATTTT.